The 18 T cell receptor beta chains listed next were all sequenced from one sample in a study of tumor and adjacent non-tumor tissue in lung cancer. RNA was extracted from bulk tissue without any cell sorting. More than 3 cm separated this lung sample from the edge of the tumor. Three rounds of nested PCR, following a modified ARM-PCR protocol, produced the TCRbeta library. TCRdb reprocessed the multiplex PCR reads via MiXCR and lists one record per CDR3 protein. Of some 100,000 distinct CDR3 sequences in the sample, 65% were seen once. The sample taken for sequencing was distant non-tumor lung tissue. The receptors were gathered from a man aged 25-45 years with non-small cell lung cancer.

Regarding this clonotype: At one of its ends the junction is not consistent with the germline gene, which may arise from a read error. The gene calls are TRBV11-2 and TRBJ2-2, with 11 bases lining up with TRBD2. The CDR3 is 16 residues long. Per germline, CDR1 SGHAT and CDR2 FQNNGV. CDR3 protein: CASSRTSGPYNGELSF. CDR3 DNA sequence: TGTGCCAGCAGCCGGACTAGCGGGCCGTACAATGGGGAGCTGTCTTTT.

To note about this clonotype: The germline gene is not matched at one end of the junction; a read error may be the cause. The gene calls are TRBV5-4 and TRBJ2-7; D is possibly TRBD2 (5 bases). This CDR3 contains 16 residues. The germline CDR1 and CDR2 sequences are SGHNT and YYREEE (reference sequence). CDR3 region: CASSLGSGLDYYEQYF. In DNA, the CDR3 is TGTGCCAGTAGCTTGGGGTCTGGACTTGACTACTACGAGCAGTACTTC.

To note about this clonotype: At one of its ends the junction is not consistent with the germline gene, which may arise from a read error. The chain has TRBV6-2 or TRBV6-3 and TRBJ2-5, with TRBD1 matching over 7 bases. The CDR3 contains 15 residues. Germline V CDR1 and CDR2: MNHEY, SVGEGT. Here the CDR3 reads CVSSPPRGCEETQYF. CDR3 coding DNA: TGTGTCAGCAGCCCCCCCAGGGGGTGCGAAGAGACCCAGTACTTC.

Turning to this clonotype: A read error may explain this, as a much larger clone is one base away. V gene TRBV13 combines with J gene TRBJ2-2, with D tentatively TRBD1 or TRBD2 (6 bases each). This CDR3 has 15 residues. Germline-derived CDR1 and CDR2 are PRHDT and FYEKMQ (reference sequence). In DNA, the CDR3 is TGTGCCAGCAGCTTAATGGGGGGCAACACCGGGGACCTGTTTTTT. It yields the protein CASSLMGGNTGDLFF.

The V call is TRBV6-2 or TRBV6-3, the J call TRBJ2-7, with D hard to call. CDR3 size: 14 residues. Germline loops: CDR1 MNHEY, CDR2 SVGEGT. V lost 6 bases, J lost 12 bases, and 24 bases lay in between. The DNA of the CDR3 is TGTGCCAGCAGGCCCCATTGCAGTCGCGACGAACTGTACTTC. Amino acids: CASRPHCSRDELYF.

With respect to this clonotype: This clone may be a read error of a much larger clone one base away. The genes are TRBV10-2 and TRBJ1-5; D is unresolved. Germline V lookup: CDR1 WSHSY, CDR2 SAAADI. There are 13 residues in the CDR3. The CDR3, as DNA: TGCGTCAGCAGTGAGTCGCCCAATCAGCCCCAGCATTTT. Protein sequence: CVSSESPNQPQHF.

This clonotype came up once. A read error may produce the germline difference seen at one junction end. This chain uses TRBV12-3 or TRBV12-4 with TRBJ2-3, with 9 bases lining up with TRBD2. There are 15 residues in the CDR3. The DNA of the CDR3 is TGTGCCAGCAGCCCCGGACTAGCGTGTATAGATACCCAGTATTTT. Residues: CASSPGLACIDTQYF.

This clonotype was observed once. The junction shows a germline mismatch at one end, possibly a read error. The chain employs TRBV5-4 and TRBJ1-1; possibly TRBD1 for D (5 bases). Germline assignment: CDR1 SGHNT and CDR2 YYREEE (reference sequence). The CDR3 has 14 residues. In DNA, the CDR3 is TGTGCCAGCAGCGGCGGGGCGCTGAAAACTGAAGCTATCTTT. Its protein is CASSGGALKTEAIF.

On this clonotype itself: The junction departs from germline at one end; a sequencing error may be responsible. V usage is TRBV5-4 and J usage is TRBJ2-7; 9 nucleotides align to TRBD1. Germline values: CDR1 SGHNT, CDR2 YYREEE (reference sequence). CDR3 length equals 16 residues. DNA of the CDR3: TGTGGCAGCAGCCCGGGATTCCGGACAGGGGCCTTAGGGCAGTACTTC. Its translation: CGSSPGFRTGALGQYF.

Regarding this clonotype: The junction departs from germline at one end; a sequencing error may be responsible. V is TRBV11-2 and J is TRBJ2-3; D perhaps matches TRBD2 (6 bases). Germline V gives CDR1 SGHAT, CDR2 FQNNGV. This CDR3 region has 16 residues. The CDR3 is CVSSVDAGWGTDTQYF. The CDR3 DNA follows: TGTGTCAGCAGCGTAGATGCGGGATGGGGCACAGACACGCAGTATTTT. Using reference TRBV11-2 and TRBJ2-3 for the parts outside the CDR3, the full variable domain is EAGVAQSPRYKIIEKRQSVAFWCNPISGHATLYWYQQILGQGPKLLIQFQNNGVVDDSQLPKDRFSAERLKGVDSTLKIQPAKLEDSAVYLCVSSVDAGWGTDTQYFGPGTRLTVL.

This clonotype was recorded many times. The chain combines TRBV6-2 or TRBV6-3 with TRBJ1-5; 8 positions match TRBD1. The length of the CDR3 is 15 residues. With V trimmed by 5 bases and J by 2 bases, 5 bases remained unmatched. Germline assignment: CDR1 MNHEY and CDR2 SVGEGT. The CDR3: CASSKTGGRNQPQHF. CDR3 DNA: TGTGCCAGCAGTAAAACAGGGGGGCGCAATCAGCCCCAGCATTTT.

The sample holds a few counts of this clonotype. The rearrangement uses TRBV5-1 and TRBJ2-7, with D unclear. V was clipped by 4 bases and J by 2 bases, with 10 bases between them. Germline V CDR1 and CDR2: SGHRS, YFSETQ. CDR3 length: 13 amino acids. DNA of the CDR3: TGCGCCAGCAGCCCCGGGTGGCCCTACGAGCAGTACTTC. It is translated as CASSPGWPYEQYF.

The chain has TRBV5-1 and TRBJ2-4; D remains ambiguous. V lost 5 bases, J lost 2 bases, and 8 bases lay in between. In germline, CDR1 is SGHRS, CDR2 YFSETQ. The CDR3 extends over 13 amino acids. The CDR3 DNA is TGCGCCAGCAGTGAGACACCCAAAAACATTCAGTACTTC. Its translation: CASSETPKNIQYF.

To note about this clonotype: The junction differs from germline at one of its ends, possibly a read error. The V and J genes are TRBV20-1 and TRBJ2-3; 8 nucleotides agree with TRBD1. This CDR3 is built from 16 residues. CDR1 and CDR2 from the germline V gene are DFQATT and SNEGSKA (reference sequence). The CDR3 DNA reads TGCAGTACTAGAAGCTTTGACAGGGGTGAAACAGATATGCAGTATTTT. It translates to CSTRSFDRGETDMQYF.

With respect to this clonotype: An end of the junction does not agree with germline; a read error may underlie this. This chain uses TRBV29-1 with TRBJ2-7, with 8 bases lining up with TRBD1. The CDR3 contains 15 residues. Germline values: CDR1 SQVTM, CDR2 ANQGSEA. In DNA form, the CDR3 reads TGCAACGTTGTGGCAGGGGGCAGATTCGCCTACGAGCAGTACTTC. Protein: CNVVAGGRFAYEQYF.

Remarks on this clonotype: At one of its ends the junction is not consistent with the germline gene, which may arise from a read error. The J gene is TRBJ2-3, the V gene TRBV6-5; 12 bases align to TRBD2. The CDR3 extends over 16 amino acids. The germline CDR1 and CDR2 sequences are MNHEY and SVGAGI. The DNA of the CDR3 is TGTGGCAGCAGCATAGGACTAGCGGGGTCCACAGAAACGCAGTATTTT. Protein product: CGSSIGLAGSTETQYF.

Notes on this clonotype: The conserved final phenylalanine or tryptophan is absent from the CDR3, which likely points to a read error. V gene TRBV6-6 combines with J gene TRBJ2-5; D is perhaps TRBD2 (6 bases). Germline V gives CDR1 MNHNY, CDR2 SVGAGI (reference sequence). Trimming took off 3 bases at V and 5 bases at J, with 19 bases between the two ends. This CDR3 spans 16 amino acids. The CDR3 region is CASSYSLRGASETQYI. The CDR3 DNA sequence: TGTGCCAGCAGTTATAGTTTGCGGGGAGCCTCCGAGACCCAGTACATC.

The chain couples TRBV12-3 or TRBV12-4 to TRBJ2-7; perhaps TRBD2 as D (6 bases). V was shortened by 6 bases and J by 2 bases, with 14 bases between the two germline ends. The CDR3 totals 14 residues. The CDR3, as DNA: TGTGCCAGCAGATTGGGACTGCCACCCTACGAGCAGTACTTC. Translating it yields CASRLGLPPYEQYF.